This is a list of T cell receptor beta chains from one sample in a study of beta chain features in type 1 diabetes. The data were produced by immunoSEQ multiplex PCR, yet TCRdb's version contains in-frame clones alone and is incomplete. This sample yields hundreds of thousands of clones, of which about 14% are seen a single time; approximately 0.042% belongs to the top ten. Sequencing was performed on naive CD4+ T cells from blood. The receptors were gathered from a young man with type 1 diabetes. CDR3s include the opening cysteine and the closing phenylalanine or tryptophan. D genes are given only for firm matches. Clone size, where shown, is once, few, many, or a class for clones that have expanded.

clone size,V gene,J gene,D gene,CDR3 protein,CDR3 DNA
few,TRBV7-9,TRBJ2-7,NA,CASSLALRQDPYEQYF,TGTGCCAGCAGCTTAGCGCTCCGACAGGACCCCTACGAGCAGTACTTC
NA,TRBV27,TRBJ2-3,NA,CASSLRRDTDMQYF,TGTGCCAGCAGTTTGCGAAGGGACACAGATATGCAGTATTTT
NA,TRBV7-2,TRBJ2-2,TRBD1,CASNGQGTNTGELFF,TGTGCCAGCAATGGACAGGGCACGAACACCGGGGAGCTGTTTTTT
NA,TRBV6-5,TRBJ1-2,NA,CASTNRDISNYGYTF,TGTGCCAGCACTAACAGGGACATTTCTAACTATGGCTACACCTTC
few,TRBV30,TRBJ1-5,NA,CAWSVQGYSNQPQHF,TGTGCCTGGAGTGTGCAGGGATATAGCAATCAGCCCCAGCATTTT
NA,TRBV2,TRBJ2-5,NA,CASSDFPSTQYF,TGTGCCAGCAGTGACTTCCCCTCGACCCAGTACTTC
few,TRBV7-9,TRBJ1-1,NA,CASSSIRGMNTEAFF,TGTGCCAGCAGCTCAATCCGGGGGATGAACACTGAAGCTTTCTTT
few,TRBV6-5,TRBJ1-2,NA,CASSYLAGAGYGYTF,TGTGCCAGCAGTTACCTCGCCGGCGCAGGCTATGGCTACACCTTC
NA,TRBV7-9,TRBJ2-1,TRBD2,CASSRGESSYNEQFF,TGTGCCAGCAGCCGGGGGGAAAGCTCCTACAATGAGCAGTTCTTC
NA,TRBV5-1,TRBJ1-1,NA,CASSTSRTDEAFF,TGCGCCAGCAGCACATCACGGACGGATGAAGCTTTCTTT
few,TRBV28,TRBJ1-1,NA,CASSLWDTEAFF,TGTGCCAGCAGTTTATGGGACACTGAAGCTTTCTTT
NA,TRBV6-5,TRBJ1-1,NA,CASSYRTGNTEAFF,TGTGCCAGCAGTTACAGGACGGGGAACACTGAAGCTTTCTTT
few,TRBV7-3,TRBJ2-5,NA,CASSLITQETQYF,TGTGCCAGCAGCTTAATAACACAAGAGACCCAGTACTTC
NA,TRBV7-2,TRBJ2-5,NA,CASSARDFQETQYF,TGTGCCAGCAGCGCGCGGGACTTCCAAGAGACCCAGTACTTC
NA,TRBV25-1,TRBJ2-5,TRBD1,CASSDIQGEETQYF,TGTGCCAGCAGTGACATTCAGGGGGAAGAGACCCAGTACTTC
few,TRBV19,TRBJ2-2,NA,CASKSRLTGELFF,TGTGCCAGTAAATCCCGGTTGACCGGGGAGCTGTTTTTT
NA,TRBV7-6,TRBJ2-7,TRBD1,CASSAYVTGVNYEQYF,TGTGCCAGCAGCGCATACGTTACAGGGGTAAATTACGAGCAGTACTTC
few,TRBV7-2,TRBJ2-1,TRBD2,CASSLASGTYNEQFF,TGTGCCAGCAGCTTAGCTAGCGGGACCTACAATGAGCAGTTCTTC
few,TRBV7-9,TRBJ1-5,NA,CASSFTVQPQHF,TGTGCCAGCAGCTTCACAGTACAGCCCCAGCATTTT